This entry is about one T cell receptor (beta chain). The antigen is not known. TCRdb called the RT-PCR reads again in MiXCR, with one record for every CDR3 protein. The data contain about 520,000 distinct CDR3 sequences, roughly 7.9% of them seen just once; the ten biggest clones take up around 14%. This sample was included in a study of response to subunit inactivated influenza vaccine. The study's findings and limits: Seasonal influenza vaccination, on each occasion, was suggested by the authors to recruit few new T cells.

This CDR3 comprises 17 residues. V trimming: 10 bases; J trimming: 1 base; junction bases outside the gene matches: 8. This TCR derives from a man between 50 and 75 years old who received an inactivated influenza vaccine. V and J are TRBV12-3 or TRBV12-4 and TRBJ2-3; 16 bases line up with TRBD2. Sequenced material: PBMCs from blood, taken roughly 24 months after vaccination. Here the CDR3 DNA reads TGTGCCATCTCCGGGACTAGCGGGGGGGCCCGCACAGATACGCAGTATTTT. Its translation: CAISGTSGGARTDTQYF.